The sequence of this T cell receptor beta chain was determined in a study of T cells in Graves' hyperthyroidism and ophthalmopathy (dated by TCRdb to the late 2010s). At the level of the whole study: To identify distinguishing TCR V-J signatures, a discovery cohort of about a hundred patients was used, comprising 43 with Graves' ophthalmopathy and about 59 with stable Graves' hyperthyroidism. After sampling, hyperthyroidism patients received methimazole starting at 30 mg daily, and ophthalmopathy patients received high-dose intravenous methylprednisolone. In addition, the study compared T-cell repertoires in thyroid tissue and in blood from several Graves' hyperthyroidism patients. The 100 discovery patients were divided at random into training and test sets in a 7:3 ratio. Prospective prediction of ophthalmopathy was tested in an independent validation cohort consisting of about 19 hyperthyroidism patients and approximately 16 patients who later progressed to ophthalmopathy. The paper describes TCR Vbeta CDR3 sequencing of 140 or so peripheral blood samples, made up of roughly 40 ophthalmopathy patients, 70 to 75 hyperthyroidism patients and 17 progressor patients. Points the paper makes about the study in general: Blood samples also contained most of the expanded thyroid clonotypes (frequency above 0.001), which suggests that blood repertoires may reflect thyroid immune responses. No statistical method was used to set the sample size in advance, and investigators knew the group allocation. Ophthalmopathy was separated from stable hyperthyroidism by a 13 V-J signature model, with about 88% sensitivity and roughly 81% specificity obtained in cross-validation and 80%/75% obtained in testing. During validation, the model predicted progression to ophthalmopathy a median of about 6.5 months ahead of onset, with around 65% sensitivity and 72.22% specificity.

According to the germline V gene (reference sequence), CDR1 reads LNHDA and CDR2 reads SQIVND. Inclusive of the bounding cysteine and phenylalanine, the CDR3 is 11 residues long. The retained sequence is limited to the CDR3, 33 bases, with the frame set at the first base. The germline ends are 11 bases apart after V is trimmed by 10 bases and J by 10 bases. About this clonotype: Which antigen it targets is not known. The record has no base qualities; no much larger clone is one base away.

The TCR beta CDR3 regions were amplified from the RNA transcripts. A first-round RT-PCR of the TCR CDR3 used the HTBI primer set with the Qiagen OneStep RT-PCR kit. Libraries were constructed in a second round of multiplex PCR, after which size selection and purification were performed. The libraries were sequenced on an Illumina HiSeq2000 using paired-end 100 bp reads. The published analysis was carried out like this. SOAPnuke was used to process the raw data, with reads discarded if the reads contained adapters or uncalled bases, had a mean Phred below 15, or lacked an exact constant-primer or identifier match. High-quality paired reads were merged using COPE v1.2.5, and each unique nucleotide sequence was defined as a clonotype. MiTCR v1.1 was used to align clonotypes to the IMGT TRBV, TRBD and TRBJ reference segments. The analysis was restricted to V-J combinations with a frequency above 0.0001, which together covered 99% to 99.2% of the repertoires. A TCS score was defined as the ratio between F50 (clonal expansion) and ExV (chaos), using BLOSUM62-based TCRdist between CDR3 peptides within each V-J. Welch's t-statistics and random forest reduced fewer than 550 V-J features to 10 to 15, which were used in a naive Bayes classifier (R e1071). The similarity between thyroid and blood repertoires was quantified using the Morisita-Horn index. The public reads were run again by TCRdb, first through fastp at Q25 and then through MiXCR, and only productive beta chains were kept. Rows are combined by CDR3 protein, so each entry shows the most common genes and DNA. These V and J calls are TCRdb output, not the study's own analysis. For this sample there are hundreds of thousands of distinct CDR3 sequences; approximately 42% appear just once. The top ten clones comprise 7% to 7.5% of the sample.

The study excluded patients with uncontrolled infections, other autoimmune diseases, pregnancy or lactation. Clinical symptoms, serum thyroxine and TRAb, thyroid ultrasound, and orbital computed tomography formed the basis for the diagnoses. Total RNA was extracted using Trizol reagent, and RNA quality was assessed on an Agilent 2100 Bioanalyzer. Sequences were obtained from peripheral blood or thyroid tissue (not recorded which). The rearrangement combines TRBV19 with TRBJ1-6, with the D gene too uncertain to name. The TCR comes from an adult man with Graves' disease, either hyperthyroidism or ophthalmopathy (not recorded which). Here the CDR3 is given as CATGRRSPLHF. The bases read TGTGCCACCGGGCGCCGGTCACCCCTCCACTTT.